A selection of T cell receptor beta chains follows, all from one sample in a study of blood T cell repertoires in COVID-19. The repertoire was sequenced with immunoSEQ multiplex PCR; TCRdb's copy has only in-frame clones and lacks some. The sample has around 180,000 clones, about 85% seen once. Sequenced material: peripheral blood. Receptors were obtained from a woman older than 75 with acute or convalescent COVID-19. Both conserved end residues are trimmed from each CDR3. A D gene is named only where the DNA matches it firmly. For some rows the clone size is stated as once, few or many, or as a class when expanded; others skip it.

size	D	V	J	CDR3
.	.	TRBV19	TRBJ2-3	ASSSSQTSTDTQY
.	.	TRBV27	TRBJ1-1	ASSFGGDTEAF
.	.	TRBV5-1	TRBJ2-7	ASSLGTPSSYEQY
.	.	TRBV10-3	TRBJ2-3	ALRRELSTDTQY
few	.	TRBV7-9	TRBJ2-1	ASSLRGSSYNEQF
.	.	TRBV10-3	TRBJ2-2	AIRGGSSTGELF
.	TRBD1	TRBV5-1	TRBJ1-2	ASSSGTAGDGYT
few	TRBD1	TRBV30	TRBJ1-1	AWRKGTANTEAF
once	TRBD2	TRBV5-4	TRBJ2-3	ASTREASTDTQY
.	.	TRBV27	TRBJ2-2	ASSLSTPGGNTGELF
.	.	TRBV19	TRBJ1-5	ASSIEGGRFSQPQH
.	.	TRBV5-4	TRBJ1-6	ASSLASYNSPLH
.	.	TRBV7-8	TRBJ2-1	ASSLERTSPKEQF
.	TRBD1	TRBV7-8	TRBJ2-7	ASSARTGETYEQY
few	.	TRBV11-2	TRBJ2-7	ASSLNSPYEQY
.	TRBD1	TRBV11-2	TRBJ2-7	ASSRPGQGSYEQY
few	.	TRBV12-3/TRBV12-4	TRBJ1-5	ASTKRGNQPQH
.	.	TRBV5-1	TRBJ2-5	ASSFPAGGYQETQY
few	TRBD2	TRBV30	TRBJ2-1	AWSPNPRTSVYNEQF
.	TRBD1	TRBV6-5	TRBJ1-1	ASSPTGGTGAEAF
.	TRBD2	TRBV7-9	TRBJ2-1	ASRVAGDSYNEQF
.	.	TRBV19	TRBJ2-7	ASRSAPGKEQY
.	TRBD2	TRBV6-2/TRBV6-3	TRBJ2-5	ASSSSGLAGVGTQY
.	TRBD2	TRBV7-2	TRBJ2-3	ASGTSGQGQDTQY
.	TRBD1	TRBV7-9	TRBJ2-7	ASSSGQGATYEQY
.	.	TRBV7-8	TRBJ1-1	ASSFGNTEAF
.	.	TRBV27	TRBJ1-5	ASSLGSLGSNQPQH
.	TRBD2	TRBV2	TRBJ2-3	ASSEFGLAITDTQY
.	TRBD2	TRBV11-3	TRBJ2-3	ASSSGLAGRTDTQY
.	TRBD1	TRBV5-4	TRBJ2-2	ASSSKTGATGSGELF
.	TRBD2	TRBV2	TRBJ2-5	ASRGTSGRETQY
.	TRBD2	TRBV19	TRBJ2-1	ASSRTSGGSSEQF
.	.	TRBV20-1	TRBJ2-7	SASSGHEQY
.	TRBD2	TRBV5-1	TRBJ2-3	ASSPGGARTDTQY
.	TRBD1	TRBV7-3	TRBJ2-1	ASSRGQQKSNEQF
.	TRBD2	TRBV9	TRBJ2-2	ASSVSGRSNTGELF
.	TRBD1	TRBV4-1	TRBJ1-6	ASSQGRGTASPLH
few	.	TRBV4-1	TRBJ1-6	ASTQAGGNSSPLH
.	TRBD1	TRBV19	TRBJ2-7	ASIPGQGKYEQY
once	TRBD2	TRBV7-2	TRBJ2-3	ASSLRAGGLTDTQY
once	.	TRBV6-1	TRBJ1-2	ASSELVLLGYGYT
.	TRBD1	TRBV3-1/TRBV3-2	TRBJ1-1	ASSRGGTASGAEAF
few	.	TRBV3-1/TRBV3-2	TRBJ2-2	ASSRRTGRDTGELF
once	TRBD2	TRBV12-5	TRBJ2-5	ASGLKAAGEVRETQY
few	.	TRBV4-2	TRBJ1-1	ASSQDRGGRVTEAF
once	.	TRBV12-5	TRBJ2-5	ASGWGRETQY
.	.	TRBV7-2	TRBJ2-7	ASSLARNRAHSYEQY
.	.	TRBV7-2	TRBJ1-5	ASSLAAANQPQH